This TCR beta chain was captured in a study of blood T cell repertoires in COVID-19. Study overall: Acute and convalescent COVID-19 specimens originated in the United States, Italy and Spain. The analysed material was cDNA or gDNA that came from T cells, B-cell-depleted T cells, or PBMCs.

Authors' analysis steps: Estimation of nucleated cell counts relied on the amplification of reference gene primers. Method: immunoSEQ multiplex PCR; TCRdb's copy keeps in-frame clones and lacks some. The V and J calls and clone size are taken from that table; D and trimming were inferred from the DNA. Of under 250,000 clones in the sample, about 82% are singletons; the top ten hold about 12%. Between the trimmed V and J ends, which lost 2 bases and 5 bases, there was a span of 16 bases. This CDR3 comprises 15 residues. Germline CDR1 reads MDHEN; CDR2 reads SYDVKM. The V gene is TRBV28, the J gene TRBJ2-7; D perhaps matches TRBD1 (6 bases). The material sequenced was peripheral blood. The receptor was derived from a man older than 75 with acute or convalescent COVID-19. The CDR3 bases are TGTGCCAGCAGTTTAACAGCAGGGGTCCTCCACGAGCAGTACTTC. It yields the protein CASSLTAGVLHEQYF.